The next 27 T cell receptor beta chains were all read from a single sample in a study of identical twins. TCRdb re-called the 5' RACE reads through MiXCR, storing one row per CDR3 protein. This sample has 200,000 to 250,000 distinct CDR3 sequences; about 7.3% occur once, and the top ten carry roughly 3.6%. The data also belong to a second study, concerning yellow fever vaccine responses in identical twins.

The sequencing sample was made of memory (CD45RO+) T cells sorted from blood. These receptors all come from a young woman in good health.

This clonotype was seen a few times. The CDR3 loop reads CASAAGRLNTEAFF. The CDR3 DNA sequence: TGTGCCAGCGCGGCCGGTAGGCTGAACACTGAAGCTTTCTTT. The V and J genes are TRBV5-6 and TRBJ1-1; unclear D gene. The germline V gene encodes CDR1 SGHDT and CDR2 YYEEEE. Trimming left V 7 bases short and J 0 bases short, with 13 bases between. The CDR3 has 14 amino acids.

V is TRBV14 and J is TRBJ1-2, with D unresolved. The CDR3 is made up of 13 amino acids. Trimming took 4 bases from V and 4 from J, leaving 10 bases between them. Germline assignment: CDR1 SGHDN and CDR2 FVKESK. The CDR3 loop is CASSPQPGYGYTF. In DNA, the CDR3 is TGTGCCAGCAGCCCTCAACCGGGCTATGGCTACACCTTC. Full variable domain (rest looked up from reference TRBV14 and TRBJ1-2): EAGVTQFPSHSVIEKGQTVTLRCDPISGHDNLYWYRRVMGKEIKFLLHFVKESKQDESGMPNNRFLAERTGGTYSTLKVQPAELEDSGVYFCASSPQPGYGYTFGSGTRLTVV.

In its sample, this clonotype was seen many times. The chain links TRBV14 to TRBJ1-4; D call uncertain. Trimming removed 1 base from V and 7 bases from J, with 13 bases in between. CDR1 is SGHDN and CDR2 is FVKESK in the germline V gene. The CDR3 length is 15 residues. CDR3 coding DNA: TGTGCCAGCAGCCAAGTCTCGGGAAGAGGTGAAAAACTGTTTTTT. It translates to CASSQVSGRGEKLFF.

The V and J genes are TRBV18 and TRBJ2-7; no clear D. Germline CDR1 is KGHSH and CDR2 is LQKENI. V lost 0 bases and J lost 2, with 8 bases in between. The CDR3 runs 14 residues. The CDR3 reads CASSPPTTAYEQYF. Here the CDR3 DNA reads TGTGCCAGCTCACCACCCACAACAGCCTACGAGCAGTACTTC. Full variable domain (missing parts from reference TRBV18 and TRBJ2-7): NAGVMQNPRHLVRRRGQEARLRCSPMKGHSHVYWYRQLPEEGLKFMVYLQKENIIDESGMPKERFSAEFPKEGPSILRIQQVVRGDSAAYFCASSPPTTAYEQYFGPGTRLTVT.

This clonotype was recorded a few times. This chain uses TRBV6-2 or TRBV6-3 with TRBJ1-2; a possible D gene is TRBD1 (5 bases). CDR1 is MNHEY and CDR2 is SVGEGT in the germline V gene. CDR3 length: 14 amino acids. The germline V and J ends were trimmed by 6 bases and 1 base, with 12 bases remaining between them. CDR3 nucleotide sequence: TGTGCCAGCAGAGCGCGGGGGGGTAACTATGGCTACACCTTC. This encodes CASRARGGNYGYTF.

For this clonotype: A read error may account for a junction end that differs from germline. V is TRBV6-4 and J is TRBJ2-3, with 11 positions matching TRBD2. Germline V gene sequence: CDR1 MRHNA, CDR2 SNTAGT. This CDR3 is 15 amino acids long. The CDR3 coding sequence is TGTGTCAGCAGTGAAACTAGCGGGAGTCTGAATACGCAGTATTTT. Protein: CVSSETSGSLNTQYF.

This clonotype was counted at least ten times. The rearrangement links TRBV5-1 to TRBJ1-6; 9 nucleotides line up with TRBD1. Germline V gene data show CDR1 as SGHRS and CDR2 as YFSETQ. The CDR3 has 15 residues. Trimming took 4 bases from V and 8 from J; bases not matched to a gene: 7. CDR3 sequence: CASSPGTGNYSPLHF. The CDR3 nucleotides are TGCGCCAGCAGCCCTGGGACAGGGAATTATTCACCCCTCCACTTT. Looking up the rest from reference TRBV5-1 and TRBJ1-6 gives the full variable domain: KAGVTQTPRYLIKTRGQQVTLSCSPISGHRSVSWYQQTPGQGLQFLFEYFSETQRNKGNFPGRFSGRQFSNSRSEMNVSTLELGDSALYLCASSPGTGNYSPLHFGNGTRLTVT.

This clonotype was seen many times. J is TRBJ2-7 and V is TRBV12-3 or TRBV12-4; a weak D match, TRBD2 (6 bases). The CDR3 has 14 amino acids. V was pared by 2 bases and J by 5 bases, with 13 bases between. The CDR3 here is CASSLLEGRNEQYF. In DNA form, the CDR3 reads TGTGCCAGCAGTTTATTGGAGGGCCGGAACGAGCAGTACTTC.

This clonotype occurred many times. CDR3 bases: TGTGCCAGCAGTGGGACTAGCCTCTACGAGCAGTACTTC. Translating gives CASSGTSLYEQYF. The chain recombines TRBV12-3 or TRBV12-4 with TRBJ2-7; 9 bases align to TRBD2. Unmatched junction bases numbered 2, after V lost 5 bases and J lost 3 bases. The CDR3 extends over 13 amino acids.

The chain carries TRBV2 and TRBJ2-5; D unclear. V lost 4 bases and J lost 1, with 7 bases in between. The CDR3 sequence is 13 residues long. Looked up from germline, CDR1 is SNHLY and CDR2 is FYNNEI. The CDR3 is CASSGHAQETQYF. CDR3 DNA sequence: TGTGCCAGCAGTGGCCATGCCCAAGAGACCCAGTACTTC.

The sample holds a few counts of this clonotype. CDR3: CASSVGGIPGETQYF. The CDR3 DNA sequence: TGTGCCAGCAGCGTAGGGGGGATCCCTGGGGAGACCCAGTACTTC. This chain uses TRBV9 with TRBJ2-5; the D gene could be TRBD1 or TRBD2 (5 bases each). The CDR3 totals 15 residues. Germline lookup yields CDR1 SGDLS and CDR2 YYNGEE. V was trimmed by 0 bases and J by 5 bases, leaving 14 bases between them.

Ten or more counts support this clonotype. The chain links TRBV7-9 to TRBJ2-2, with D maybe TRBD1 (6 bases). This CDR3 spans 14 amino acids. The germline V gene encodes CDR1 SEHNR and CDR2 FQNEAQ (reference sequence). The V end lost 8 bases, the J end lost 3 bases, and 13 bases lay between the germline ends. The CDR3 reads CASGQGSYTGELFF. The CDR3 DNA reads as TGTGCCAGCGGGCAGGGGTCCTACACCGGGGAGCTGTTTTTT.

The sample holds a few counts of this clonotype. V usage is TRBV7-9 and J usage is TRBJ2-3; no clear D. The CDR3 covers 13 residues. The V gene's germline CDR1 is SEHNR and CDR2 FQNEAQ (reference sequence). With 5 bases removed from V and 2 bases from J, the gap between germline ends came to 8 bases. The CDR3 DNA is TGTGCCAGCAGCCCCCTATACACAGATACGCAGTATTTT. Translated: CASSPLYTDTQYF.

In its sample, this clonotype was seen many times. The J gene is TRBJ2-2, the V gene TRBV4-1; 9 bases are shared with TRBD1. There are 19 residues in the CDR3. Germline assignment: CDR1 MGHRA and CDR2 YSYEKL. The V gene end was trimmed by 0 bases and the J gene end by 5 bases; junction bases not matched to a gene: 13. The chain's CDR3 is CASSQESKGTGRRTGELFF. CDR3 nucleotides: TGCGCCAGCAGCCAAGAATCAAAGGGGACAGGGCGTAGGACCGGGGAGCTGTTTTTT.

Only a few counts were recorded for this clonotype. Written as DNA, the CDR3 is TGTGCCACCGGCCCAGGGGACTTCATCACCGGGGAGCTGTTTTTT. Translating it yields CATGPGDFITGELFF. This chain joins TRBV28 and TRBJ2-2; perhaps D is TRBD1 or TRBD2 (6 bases each). The ends were cut back, 10 bases at V and 4 bases at J, with 19 bases in the middle. The CDR3 is 15 residues long. The germline V gene has CDR1 MDHEN and CDR2 SYDVKM.

This clonotype showed up many times. The V and J genes are TRBV9 and TRBJ1-5; perhaps TRBD1 as D (6 bases). V shed 0 bases and J shed 6 bases, with 13 bases lying between them. Germline V gene lookup returns CDR1 SGDLS and CDR2 YYNGEE. The CDR3 is 15 amino acids. DNA of the CDR3: TGTGCCAGCAGCGTAGGACCAGGGGTTAGTCAGCCCCAGCATTTT. As protein: CASSVGPGVSQPQHF.

The chain couples TRBV3-1 to TRBJ1-1; no firm D call. The germline V gene has CDR1 LGHDT and CDR2 YNNKEL (reference sequence). This CDR3 comprises 13 residues. Deletions cut 1 base from V and 3 bases from J, with 6 bases between. CDR3 coding DNA: TGTGCCAGCAGCCAAGCGCGGGACACTGAAGCTTTCTTT. It yields the protein CASSQARDTEAFF.

There are a few counts of this clonotype. The V gene is TRBV11-2, the J gene TRBJ2-5, with D perhaps matching TRBD2 (5 bases). CDR1 and CDR2 from the germline V gene are SGHAT and FQNNGV. V lost 4 bases and J lost 7, with 13 bases in between. This CDR3 has 13 amino acids. This CDR3 reads CASSSLVEATQYF. The DNA for the CDR3 is TGTGCCAGCAGCTCTTTGGTGGAGGCGACCCAGTACTTC. Supplemented by reference TRBV11-2 and TRBJ2-5, the full variable domain reads EAGVAQSPRYKIIEKRQSVAFWCNPISGHATLYWYQQILGQGPKLLIQFQNNGVVDDSQLPKDRFSAERLKGVDSTLKIQPAKLEDSAVYLCASSSLVEATQYFGPGTRLLVL.

The V gene is TRBV20-1, the J gene TRBJ2-4, with D possibly TRBD1 on 5 matching bases. The germline CDR1 and CDR2 sequences are DFQATT and SNEGSKA (reference sequence). This CDR3 comprises 11 residues. V shed 3 bases and J shed 14 bases, with 14 bases lying between them. CDR3: CSARLGSREYF. CDR3 DNA: TGCAGTGCTAGGCTTGGCTCCAGGGAGTACTTC.

The table lists this clonotype with many counts. CDR3 bases: TGTGCCAGCAGTGACAAGGGGGCAGCGGATACGCAGTATTTT. Its translation is CASSDKGAADTQYF. V is TRBV6-4 and J is TRBJ2-3, with TRBD1 matching over 7 bases. Unmatched junction bases numbered 5, after V lost 2 bases and J lost 6 bases. CDR1 and CDR2 from the germline V gene are MRHNA and SNTAGT. The CDR3 has 14 residues.

This clonotype turned up a few times. The V call is TRBV14, the J call TRBJ2-3, with D possibly matching TRBD2 (6 bases). The CDR3 length is 14 residues. The V gene's germline CDR1 is SGHDN and CDR2 FVKESK. Between the trimmed V and J ends, which lost 8 bases and 3 bases, there was a span of 15 bases. The CDR3 here is CASPSGAGTDTQYF. In DNA, the CDR3 is TGTGCCAGCCCGTCCGGGGCGGGAACAGATACGCAGTATTTT.

This clonotype was counted only a few times. The chain joins TRBV20-1 to TRBJ2-5; the D gene is possibly TRBD1 (6 bases). Trimming removed 4 bases from V and 2 bases from J, with 23 bases in between. This CDR3 has 17 residues. Germline loops: CDR1 DFQATT, CDR2 SNEGSKA (reference sequence). CDR3 coding DNA: TGCAGTGCTAAGGGGCTGGCCAGGGGTGAGCGGCAAGAGACCCAGTACTTC. Its translation: CSAKGLARGERQETQYF.

This clonotype was counted ten times or more. The chain has TRBV10-3 and TRBJ2-3; 7 nucleotides line up with TRBD1. The germline CDR1 and CDR2 sequences are ENHRY and SYGVKD. This CDR3 contains 15 residues. Trimming took 5 bases from V and 1 from J; bases not matched to a gene: 6. CDR3 in amino acids: CAISFSGQGTDTQYF. The CDR3 DNA is TGTGCCATCAGTTTCTCCGGACAGGGCACAGATACGCAGTATTTT.

This clonotype was picked up a small number of times. The rearrangement joins TRBV20-1 to TRBJ1-4; 9 nucleotides agree with TRBD1. Unmatched junction bases numbered 6, after V lost 3 bases and J lost 4 bases. The CDR3 loop spans 15 amino acids. Germline V gene sequence: CDR1 DFQATT, CDR2 SNEGSKA (reference sequence). The CDR3 sequence: CSARATGGLNEKLFF. Here the CDR3 DNA reads TGCAGTGCTAGGGCTACAGGGGGCCTTAATGAAAAACTGTTTTTT.

This clonotype was found many times. This sequence joins TRBV24-1 and TRBJ1-1; no firm D call. Germline values: CDR1 KGHDR, CDR2 SFDVKD. V was cut by 10 bases and J by 10 bases, with 6 bases left in between. CDR3 length: 8 residues. The CDR3 sequence is CATPGAFF. The CDR3 DNA reads TGTGCCACTCCCGGAGCTTTCTTT.

This clonotype was observed a handful of times. This rearrangement joins TRBV23-1 to TRBJ1-1, with D possibly being TRBD1 (5 bases). TRBV23-1 is marked as an open reading frame, function uncertain. This CDR3 is 15 amino acids long. V lost 4 bases, J lost 0 bases, and 12 bases lay in between. CDR3 nucleotide sequence: TGCGCCAGCAGTCCCTCGGGACGTTTGAACACTGAAGCTTTCTTT. This encodes CASSPSGRLNTEAFF.

In this sample, this clonotype turned up a few times. The CDR3 is CASNTEAGEQYV. The CDR3 coding sequence is TGTGCCAGCAACACAGAAGCGGGAGAGCAGTACGTC. The genes are TRBV2 and TRBJ2-7; 7 bases are shared with TRBD2. CDR3 length equals 12 residues. V shed 7 bases, J shed 7 bases, and the junction held 7 bases outside the gene matches. The germline gives CDR1 SNHLY, CDR2 FYNNEI.